This entry describes one T cell receptor (beta chain). The target antigen is unknown. The source of the sample is a study of CD8+ T cells in alopecia areata. Study results and caveats: Relative to normal scalp, lesional scalp, especially alopecia totalis/universalis, showed higher clonality.

Germline assignment: CDR1 LNHNV and CDR2 YYDKDF (reference sequence). V shed 0 bases, J shed 7 bases, and the junction held 2 bases outside the gene matches. CDR3 length: 14 amino acids. TCR sequencing used cDNA made by reverse transcription of extracted RNA. Some clones are missing from TCRdb's copy, which holds only in-frame ones; the method was immunoSEQ multiplex PCR. Among 110,000 to 150,000 clones listed, 62% were seen once. V and J are TRBV15 and TRBJ1-5, with TRBD1 matching over 8 bases. Sequencing was done on a sample of CD8+ T cells sorted from blood. This clonotype originated in a human donor in good health. The CDR3 reads CATSRDRGQQPQHF. CDR3 in DNA: TGTGCCACCAGCAGAGACAGGGGGCAACAGCCCCAGCATTTT.